This T cell receptor (beta chain) stems from a study of OX40 agonist ivuxolimab in advanced cancers. Study overall: Patients took ivuxolimab, an agonistic anti-OX40 (CD134) antibody. The dose-escalation group included hepatocellular carcinoma, melanoma, renal cell carcinoma and head and neck cancer.

Of note for this clone: Its target is unknown.

The CDR3 length is 14 residues. V lost 5 bases and J 3 bases, leaving 13 bases between the germline ends. CDR1 is MNHNS and CDR2 is SASEGT in the germline V gene. Study results and caveats: Nonresponders included some who also had low normalized T-cell clonal expansion. The expanded peripheral T cells' antigen specificity was not determined.

Profiling relied on immunoSEQ multiplex PCR, and the TCRdb table lists in-frame clones only, not all of them. The sample shows 65,000 to 95,000 clones, 80% to 90% of them seen only once. Source: CD4+ or CD8+ T cells sorted from blood, taken in a trial of the OX40 agonist ivuxolimab. The chain recombines TRBV6-1 with TRBJ1-1; tentative D call: TRBD1 (5 bases). The receptor was isolated from an adult with an advanced solid tumor such as melanoma, head and neck, liver or kidney cancer. The CDR3 DNA is TGTGCCAGCAGTTCCCGGGGGGTAGACACTGAAGCTTTCTTT. Translated: CASSSRGVDTEAFF.